The clone carrying this T cell receptor (beta chain) is a singleton in its sample. The antigen remains undetermined. The data originate from a study of Ad26.COV2.S vaccination and SARS-CoV-2 variants. Study-level findings and limits: Comparability of non-spike TCR breadth was observed across vaccine and placebo recipients.

The data were produced by immunoSEQ multiplex PCR, yet TCRdb's version contains in-frame clones alone and is incomplete. The table shows fewer than 400,000 clones, with approximately 90% occurring only once. Stated treatment: about 20 received Ad26.COV2.S at low or high dose, single or two shots; roughly five received placebo; per-sample allocation not given. At day 63 after the first vaccine or placebo injection, samples were drawn. Cohort 1b enrolled adults aged 18-55 years in Boston. The CDR3 is 15 amino acids. The germline V and J ends were trimmed by 0 bases and 0 bases, with 9 bases remaining between them. In germline, CDR1 is SGHNT, CDR2 YENEEA.

The V and J genes are TRBV11-3 and TRBJ2-7; D remains ambiguous. The TCR sequence derives from a person aged 18 to 59 who received the Ad26.COV2.S COVID-19 vaccine or a placebo. The sample consisted of peripheral blood, taken in a trial of Ad26.COV2.S vaccine versus placebo. The CDR3 sequence is CASSLDNQNSYEQYF. CDR3 sequence (DNA): TGTGCCAGCAGCTTAGATAATCAGAACTCCTACGAGCAGTACTTC.